This T cell receptor (beta chain) was found in a study of shared clonotypes between healthy human individuals. Clones were read by immunoSEQ multiplex PCR, and TCRdb kept only the in-frame ones, dropping some. The table records roughly 570,000 clones, roughly 98% of them present only once. The ends lost 4 bases at V and 2 bases at J; junction bases unmatched: 14. From germline, CDR1 is SGHAT and CDR2 FQNNGV. This CDR3 spans 18 amino acids. Naive CD8 cells comprised CD45RO-negative, CCR7-positively selected cells, excluding terminally differentiated effector memory CD45RA+ cells. This TCR derives from a man younger than 45 in good health. The chain carries TRBV11-2 and TRBJ2-7; 10 positions agree with TRBD2. The source material was naive CD8+ T cells sorted from blood. CDR3 in amino acids: CASSSFLSGRSHAYEQYF. The CDR3 DNA is TGTGCCAGCAGCTCCTTTCTTAGCGGGAGGTCCCACGCCTACGAGCAGTACTTC.